These 9 T cell receptor beta chains originate from one sample sequenced in a study of radiation and T cells in renal cell carcinoma. Clones were read by immunoSEQ multiplex PCR, and TCRdb kept only the in-frame ones, dropping some. The sample holds under 100,000 clones, just under 85% seen once. The time point was: blood 4 weeks post-SBRT, at nephrectomy. Treatment: 15 Gy SBRT to primary tumor, nephrectomy 4 weeks later. This specimen was blood, taken from a patient whose treatment included radiotherapy and nephrectomy. Every receptor here comes from a man in his forties or fifties with renal cell carcinoma.

The CDR3, as DNA: TGTGCCTGGAATTCCCCGGGACTGGACACCGGGGAGCTGTTTTTT. Protein: CAWNSPGLDTGELFF. The V and J genes are TRBV30 and TRBJ2-2, with D possibly matching TRBD2 (6 bases). The CDR3 extends over 15 amino acids. The ends were cut back, 4 bases at V and 3 bases at J, with 15 bases in the middle. From germline, CDR1 is GTSNPN and CDR2 SVGIG (reference sequence). Full variable domain (missing parts from reference TRBV30 and TRBJ2-2): SQTIHQWPATLVQPVGSPLSLECTVEGTSNPNLYWYRQAAGRGLQLLFYSVGIGQISSEVPQNLSASRPQDRQFILSSKKLLLSDSGFYLCAWNSPGLDTGELFFGEGSRLTVL.

This sequence joins TRBV6-5 and TRBJ2-1; 15 bases agree with TRBD2. Looked up from germline, CDR1 is MNHEY and CDR2 is SVGAGI. The J segment lost 6 bases and the V segment lost 4 bases, leaving 1 base of the junction unmatched. The CDR3 covers 15 residues. CDR3: CASSWTSGGVNEQFF. The CDR3 region has the DNA TGTGCCAGCAGTTGGACTAGCGGGGGGGTCAATGAGCAGTTCTTC.

The chain links TRBV7-2 to TRBJ2-5, with 9 bases that match TRBD2. Germline values: CDR1 SGHTA, CDR2 FQGNSA. V lost 5 bases, J lost 1 base, and 8 bases stayed unmatched. CDR3 length: 16 residues. The CDR3 sequence is CASSVVSGGRQETQYF. The CDR3 nucleotides are TGTGCCAGCAGCGTCGTAAGCGGGGGGCGCCAAGAGACCCAGTACTTC.

The chain combines TRBV4-2 with TRBJ2-7; D might be TRBD1 (5 bases). V was cut by 1 base and J by 2 bases, with 12 bases left in between. This CDR3 region has 15 residues. CDR1 and CDR2 (germline): LGHNA, YNFKEQ. CDR3 DNA: TGTGCCAGCAGCCAAGGGCCAGGGTCGACCTACGAGCAGTACTTC. Its protein is CASSQGPGSTYEQYF.

CDR3 nucleotide sequence: TGCGCCAGCAGCCAAGATTCTCAGGGAAAATACAATGAGCAGTTCTTC. It codes for CASSQDSQGKYNEQFF. The chain joins TRBV4-3 to TRBJ2-1; D might be TRBD1 (5 bases). Trimming left V 0 bases short and J 4 bases short, with 13 bases between. Germline CDR1 reads LGHNA; CDR2 reads YSLEER. The CDR3 has 16 residues.

The chain links TRBV5-1 to TRBJ2-3; D gene unclear. This CDR3 region has 13 residues. Germline V gene lookup returns CDR1 SGHRS and CDR2 YFSETQ. With 0 bases removed from V and 6 bases from J, the gap between germline ends came to 8 bases. DNA for the CDR3: TGCGCCAGCAGCTTGGACCCCGTTGATACGCAGTATTTT. Its protein product is CASSLDPVDTQYF.

CDR3 in amino acids: CASSPYGRQGVEQFF. The CDR3 DNA is TGTGCCAGCAGCCCTTATGGTCGGCAGGGGGTTGAGCAGTTCTTC. This chain joins TRBV7-2 and TRBJ2-1; 7 bases are shared with TRBD1. Trimming cost V 5 bases and J 9 bases; bases outside gene matches: 13. This CDR3 has 15 residues. Germline CDR1 and CDR2: SGHTA and FQGNSA.

In DNA form, the CDR3 reads TGTGCCAGCAGCTTAACAGTGAACACCGGGGAGCTGTTTTTT. Its protein is CASSLTVNTGELFF. The V call is TRBV11-3, the J call TRBJ2-2; D gene ambiguous. The germline CDR1 and CDR2 sequences are SGHNT and YENEEA. The CDR3 spans 14 residues. V lost 2 bases and J lost 1, with 5 bases in between.

The chain combines TRBV7-8 with TRBJ1-2; a possible D gene is TRBD1 (5 bases). CDR1 is SGHVS and CDR2 is FQNEAQ in the germline V gene. The V end lost 1 base, the J end lost 6 bases, and 9 bases lay between the germline ends. The CDR3 has 13 amino acids. CDR3 nucleotides: TGTGCCAGCAGCTTAGACAGGTCCGATGGCTACACCTTC. Translation gives CASSLDRSDGYTF. The full variable domain, in which reference TRBV7-8 and TRBJ1-2 provide the parts outside the CDR3, is GAGVSQSPRYKVAKRGQDVALRCDPISGHVSLFWYQQALGQGPEFLTYFQNEAQLDKSGLPSDRFFAERPEGSVSTLKIQRTQQEDSAVYLCASSLDRSDGYTFGSGTRLTVV.